These 8 T cell receptor beta chains were all obtained from the same sample, sequenced in a study of identifying expanded T cells in peripheral blood. Assay used: immunoSEQ multiplex PCR; TCRdb lists only in-frame clones, some missing. The sample includes fewer than 85,000 clones, about 83% seen only once; the top ten take 15% to 20%. The sequenced material came from blood. Receptors originate from a person aged 18-69 years in good health.

CDR3 sequence reads: CASSQDDRGTYEQYF. Here the CDR3 DNA reads TGCGCCAGCAGCCAAGATGACAGGGGGACTTACGAGCAGTACTTC. The V call is TRBV4-3, the J call TRBJ2-7, with 9 bases aligning to TRBD1. The CDR3 length is 15 residues. In germline, CDR1 is LGHNA, CDR2 YSLEER. The ends lost 0 bases at V and 4 bases at J; junction bases unmatched: 4.

This chain uses TRBV11-1 with TRBJ2-5; the D is unclear. Germline V gene sequence: CDR1 SGHAT, CDR2 FQDESV (reference sequence). V dropped 3 bases and J dropped 0 bases, with 5 bases sitting between them. The CDR3 is made up of 13 amino acids. The CDR3 nucleotides are TGTGCCAGCAGCTTTAACCACCAAGAGACCCAGTACTTC. Protein sequence: CASSFNHQETQYF. Full variable domain (outside the CDR3, taken from reference TRBV11-1 and TRBJ2-5): EAEVAQSPRYKITEKSQAVAFWCDPISGHATLYWYRQILGQGPELLVQFQDESVVDDSQLPKDRFSAERLKGVDSTLKIQPAELGDSAMYLCASSFNHQETQYFGPGTRLLVL.

The chain combines TRBV6-5 with TRBJ2-1; 10 positions agree with TRBD2. The CDR3 is 14 amino acids. V lost 8 bases to trimming and J lost 8 bases; unmatched junction nucleotides: 9. Germline values: CDR1 MNHEY, CDR2 SVGAGI. The CDR3 nucleotides read TGTGCCAGCGTTAGCCCTAGCGGGAGAGATGAGCAGTTCTTC. Residues: CASVSPSGRDEQFF.

This chain joins TRBV9 and TRBJ2-1; 9 nucleotides line up with TRBD1. With 4 bases clipped from V and 7 bases from J, the junction kept 12 bases outside the gene matches. Germline CDR1 SGDLS, CDR2 YYNGEE. CDR3 length: 16 amino acids. The CDR3 nucleotides are TGTGCCAGCAGCTCGACAGGGGGAAGCAGGGTTAATGAGCAGTTCTTC. As protein: CASSSTGGSRVNEQFF.

This clone was seen only once. The V gene is TRBV9, the J gene TRBJ2-3, with D unclear. CDR1 SGDLS and CDR2 YYNGEE come from the germline V gene. The CDR3 covers 9 residues. The V end lost 7 bases, the J end lost 8 bases, and 5 bases lay between the germline ends. The CDR3 DNA sequence: TGTGCCAGCGAAACTACGCAGTATTTT. Translation: CASETTQYF. Complete variable domain (other parts from reference TRBV9 and TRBJ2-3): DSGVTQTPKHLITATGQRVTLRCSPRSGDLSVYWYQQSLDQGLQFLIQYYNGEERAKGNILERFSAQQFPDLHSELNLSSLELGDSALYFCASETTQYFGPGTRLTVL.

V and J are TRBV5-1 and TRBJ2-3; TRBD2 aligns across 11 bases. The germline V gene has CDR1 SGHRS and CDR2 YFSETQ. The CDR3 runs 16 residues. The J segment lost 2 bases and the V segment lost 4 bases, leaving 6 bases of the junction unmatched. The CDR3: CASSLPTSGTTDTQYF. The CDR3 DNA is TGCGCCAGCAGCCTGCCGACTAGCGGGACCACAGATACGCAGTATTTT.

CDR3 sequence reads: CASSLGSGQETQYF. In DNA form, the CDR3 reads TGTGCCAGCAGCTTGGGCTCAGGGCAAGAGACCCAGTACTTC. The chain joins TRBV5-4 to TRBJ2-5, with D tentatively TRBD1 (5 bases). V lost 0 bases to trimming and J lost 2 bases, with 8 bases between them. The CDR3 covers 14 residues. In germline, CDR1 is SGHNT, CDR2 YYREEE (reference sequence).

The rearrangement links TRBV2 to TRBJ2-4; D perhaps matches TRBD1 (6 bases). The CDR3 has 16 residues. Germline V gives CDR1 SNHLY, CDR2 FYNNEI. V lost 4 bases and J 0 bases, leaving 13 bases between the germline ends. The CDR3 sequence is CASSATGNVAKNIQYF. DNA for the CDR3: TGTGCCAGCAGTGCCACAGGGAATGTAGCCAAAAACATTCAGTACTTC. The full variable domain, rest sourced from reference TRBV2 and TRBJ2-4, is EPEVTQTPSHQVTQMGQEVILRCVPISNHLYFYWYRQILGQKVEFLVSFYNNEISEKSEIFDDQFSVERPDGSNFTLKIRSTKLEDSAMYFCASSATGNVAKNIQYFGAGTRLSVL.